This passage covers 32 T cell receptor beta chains from one sample sequenced in a study of T cell responses to AZD1222 COVID-19 vaccine. Here immunoSEQ multiplex PCR was the method, and the copy in TCRdb shows in-frame clones only, minus some. This sample has roughly 150,000 clones; more than 80% occur once, and the top ten carry approximately 4%. The sample was peripheral blood, taken on day 0 of AZD1222 vaccination. These receptors all stem from an adult in good health.

As DNA, the CDR3 is TGTGCCAGCAGTTCCAGCGGGGGGGACAGCTACAATGAGCAGTTCTTC. Translation gives CASSSSGGDSYNEQFF. This sequence joins TRBV28 and TRBJ2-1, with 10 nucleotides matching TRBD2. Trimming cost V 4 bases and J 3 bases; bases outside gene matches: 6. The CDR3 extends over 16 amino acids. Germline CDR1 reads MDHEN; CDR2 reads SYDVKM.

The chain has TRBV10-3 and TRBJ1-1; possibly TRBD1 for D (5 bases). V was clipped by 2 bases and J by 4 bases, with 8 bases between them. CDR1 is ENHRY, CDR2 SYGVKD, per germline. This CDR3 comprises 13 residues. Here the CDR3 reads CAISEGGGTEAFF. CDR3 DNA: TGTGCCATCAGTGAGGGGGGGGGCACTGAAGCTTTCTTT.

CDR3 bases: TGTGCCAGCAGCCGGGACGGAGCCTACAATGAGCAGTTCTTC. Amino acids: CASSRDGAYNEQFF. The rearrangement uses TRBV6-5 and TRBJ2-1, with D perhaps TRBD1 or TRBD2 (5 bases each). Germline CDR1 and CDR2: MNHEY and SVGAGI. Trimming pared 6 bases from V and 2 bases from J, leaving 11 bases between. CDR3 length equals 14 residues.

The chain couples TRBV19 to TRBJ2-7, with D perhaps matching TRBD2 (6 bases). Per the germline V gene, CDR1 is LNHDA and CDR2 is SQIVND (reference sequence). The length of the CDR3 is 13 residues. V lost 5 bases to trimming and J lost 6 bases, with 14 bases between them. The CDR3 DNA follows: TGTGCCAGTAGTGTCCAGACTAGTTCCGAGCAGTACTTC. Translated: CASSVQTSSEQYF.

The chain combines TRBV28 with TRBJ1-5, with 7 bases aligning to TRBD1. Germline assignment: CDR1 MDHEN and CDR2 SYDVKM. The CDR3 spans 16 residues. V trimming: 6 bases; J trimming: 5 bases; junction bases outside the gene matches: 13. The CDR3 DNA reads as TGTGCCAGCAGACTGCCAGGCGCACAGGGGTATCAGCCCCAGCATTTT. Protein sequence: CASRLPGAQGYQPQHF.

This chain connects TRBV3-1 (or the pseudogene TRBV3-2) to TRBJ1-5, with a possible D match to TRBD1 (6 bases). The length of the CDR3 is 15 residues. V dropped 3 bases and J dropped 4 bases, with 13 bases sitting between them. Germline V gene data show CDR1 as LGHDT and CDR2 as YNNKEL (reference sequence). CDR3 nucleotide sequence: TGTGCCAGCAGCCAGGCAGGGGCGCAAAATCAGCCCCAGCATTTT. Its translation is CASSQAGAQNQPQHF.

V usage is TRBV7-8 and J usage is TRBJ1-2; TRBD1 agrees at 8 bases. Looked up from germline, CDR1 is SGHVS and CDR2 is FQNEAQ. V lost 1 base and J lost 4; bases outside the gene matches: 11. The CDR3 length is 17 residues. Here the CDR3 reads CASSLGGQGVGGYGYTF. CDR3 sequence (DNA): TGTGCCAGCAGCTTAGGAGGACAGGGTGTGGGGGGCTATGGCTACACCTTC.

The chain has TRBV6-5 and TRBJ1-1; tentatively, D is TRBD1 (5 bases). Trimming took off 5 bases at V and 11 bases at J, with 15 bases between the two ends. The germline V gene encodes CDR1 MNHEY and CDR2 SVGAGI. This CDR3 has 12 residues. CDR3 DNA sequence: TGTGCCAGCAGTAAAACTACAGGTGTGGCTTTCTTT. Encoded protein: CASSKTTGVAFF.

The V and J genes are TRBV9 and TRBJ1-4, with D hard to call. V gave up 3 bases and J gave up 8 bases, with 5 bases separating them. This CDR3 has 11 amino acids. Looked up from germline, CDR1 is SGDLS and CDR2 is YYNGEE. In DNA, the CDR3 is TGTGCCAGCAGCGAAGGGGAAAAACTGTTTTTT. Residues: CASSEGEKLFF.

The genes are TRBV29-1 and TRBJ1-5; TRBD1 is a possible D gene (6 bases). This CDR3 region has 14 residues. Germline CDR1 SQVTM, CDR2 ANQGSEA. V was cut by 5 bases and J by 7 bases, with 18 bases left in between. As DNA, the CDR3 is TGCAGCGTTAGCCAGGACAGACTGGGGCAGCCCCAGCATTTT. It specifies CSVSQDRLGQPQHF.

The chain combines TRBV3-1 (or the pseudogene TRBV3-2) with TRBJ2-1; 13 bases map to TRBD2. Germline CDR1 LGHDT, CDR2 YNNKEL (reference sequence). V lost 4 bases and J lost 10; bases outside the gene matches: 4. The CDR3 contains 14 residues. Here the CDR3 reads CASSPTSGGREQFF. In DNA, the CDR3 is TGTGCCAGCAGCCCGACTAGCGGGGGGCGCGAGCAGTTCTTC.

This clone was counted between two and nine times. DNA of the CDR3: TGTGCCAGCAGCGGGACTAGAGCTGGCAATGAGCAGTTCTTC. Its protein is CASSGTRAGNEQFF. The chain carries TRBV11-1 and TRBJ2-1, with 8 bases aligning to TRBD2. The J segment lost 6 bases and the V segment lost 5 bases, leaving 6 bases of the junction unmatched. The length of the CDR3 is 14 residues. Germline V gene lookup returns CDR1 SGHAT and CDR2 FQDESV (reference sequence).

The gene calls are TRBV19 and TRBJ1-5, with 7 bases that match TRBD1. The CDR3 loop spans 13 amino acids. Germline V gene sequence: CDR1 LNHDA, CDR2 SQIVND (reference sequence). The V segment lost 8 bases and the J segment 4 bases; nucleotides outside the gene matches: 5. CDR3: CASSDRANQPQHF. As DNA, the CDR3 is TGTGCCAGTTCTGACAGGGCTAATCAGCCCCAGCATTTT.

The chain has TRBV15 and TRBJ2-7; D unclear. The CDR3 has 13 residues. Germline-derived CDR1 and CDR2 are LNHNV and YYDKDF (reference sequence). V was shortened by 0 bases and J by 2 bases, with 5 bases between the two germline ends. Written as DNA, the CDR3 is TGTGCCACCAGCAGAGATGGAACCTACGAGCAGTACTTC. Protein: CATSRDGTYEQYF.

The V gene is TRBV5-1, the J gene TRBJ1-4; D is unclear. The V end was cut by 4 bases, the J end by 2 bases, with 12 bases between. CDR1 and CDR2 from the germline V gene are SGHRS and YFSETQ. This CDR3 has 15 amino acids. CDR3 in amino acids: CASSRARSTNEKLFF. DNA of the CDR3: TGCGCCAGCAGCCGCGCAAGGTCCACTAATGAAAAACTGTTTTTT.

This chain connects TRBV9 to TRBJ1-1; D not resolved. Trimming cost V 0 bases and J 3 bases, with 9 bases left between them. Germline-derived CDR1 and CDR2 are SGDLS and YYNGEE. The CDR3 extends over 14 amino acids. The CDR3 DNA reads as TGTGCCAGCAGCGTAGCGGGCCGAGACACTGAAGCTTTCTTT. Its translation: CASSVAGRDTEAFF.

The chain is built from TRBV9 and TRBJ1-1, with unresolved D. The V gene's germline CDR1 is SGDLS and CDR2 YYNGEE. V gave up 4 bases and J gave up 1 base, with 14 bases separating them. The CDR3 totals 15 residues. The CDR3 reads CASSSQVGGNTEAFF. CDR3 bases: TGTGCCAGCAGCTCCCAGGTGGGAGGGAACACTGAAGCTTTCTTT. Based on the CDR3 plus reference TRBV9 and TRBJ1-1, the full variable domain is DSGVTQTPKHLITATGQRVTLRCSPRSGDLSVYWYQQSLDQGLQFLIQYYNGEERAKGNILERFSAQQFPDLHSELNLSSLELGDSALYFCASSSQVGGNTEAFFGQGTRLTVV.

This chain joins TRBV28 and TRBJ1-2, with a tentative D call TRBD1 (6 bases). The CDR3 extends over 15 amino acids. V was trimmed by 5 bases and J by 6 bases, leaving 19 bases between them. In germline, CDR1 is MDHEN, CDR2 SYDVKM. CDR3 protein: CASSLPYGGQDGYTF. As DNA, the CDR3 is TGTGCCAGCAGTCTCCCCTATGGGGGGCAGGATGGCTACACCTTC.

The CDR3 nucleotides read TGTGCCAGCAGCTTACGTCTAGCCCTCGGCACTGAAGCTTTCTTT. Translated: CASSLRLALGTEAFF. The chain couples TRBV7-3 to TRBJ1-1; no definite D call. Germline CDR1 reads SGHTA; CDR2 reads FQGTGA. The CDR3 extends over 15 amino acids. Trimming cost V 2 bases and J 4 bases, with 14 bases left between them.

This chain connects TRBV28 to TRBJ1-2; TRBD1 agrees at 10 bases. J gave up 6 bases and V 10 bases, and 17 bases lay outside the gene matches. CDR1 is MDHEN and CDR2 is SYDVKM in the germline V gene. This CDR3 contains 16 residues. CDR3 sequence (DNA): TGTGCCACCTACCTAACTCCCGGGACAGGGGATCATGGCTACACCTTC. It encodes CATYLTPGTGDHGYTF.

The rearrangement joins TRBV3-1 (or the pseudogene TRBV3-2) to TRBJ1-6; D gene uncertain. Trimming shortened V by 1 base and J by 1 base, and 8 bases separated the two germline ends. CDR1 is LGHDT, CDR2 YNNKEL, per germline (reference sequence). The length of the CDR3 is 16 residues. DNA for the CDR3: TGTGCCAGCAGCCAAGCGGCCACGTCCTATAATTCACCCCTCCACTTT. This translates into CASSQAATSYNSPLHF.

The rearrangement links TRBV4-1 to TRBJ2-6; tentatively, D is TRBD1 (6 bases). The CDR3 is made up of 19 amino acids. The germline V and J ends were trimmed by 2 bases and 0 bases, with 17 bases remaining between them. Germline V gives CDR1 MGHRA, CDR2 YSYEKL. CDR3 protein: CASSQSLTGGGSGANVLTF. The CDR3 coding sequence is TGCGCCAGCAGCCAATCCTTGACAGGAGGAGGCTCTGGGGCCAACGTCCTGACTTTC.

A word on this clone: Other DNA sequences of this sample code for an identical CDR3. The V gene is TRBV11-2, the J gene TRBJ2-7; D might be TRBD2 (5 bases). This CDR3 region has 14 residues. Per the germline V gene, CDR1 is SGHAT and CDR2 is FQNNGV. Trimming took 1 base from V and 2 from J, leaving 9 bases between them. The CDR3 sequence is CASSLGSGTYEQYF. DNA for the CDR3: TGTGCCAGCAGCTTAGGGTCGGGAACCTACGAGCAGTACTTC.

The V call is TRBV7-2, the J call TRBJ1-5; 9 positions agree with TRBD1. Losses at the gene ends were 3 bases for V and 4 bases for J; bases not matched to a gene: 4. The CDR3 has 15 amino acids. The germline V gene encodes CDR1 SGHTA and CDR2 FQGNSA. The CDR3 loop reads CASSLGDRVNQPQHF. The CDR3 DNA reads as TGTGCCAGCAGCTTGGGGGACAGGGTAAATCAGCCCCAGCATTTT.

The chain couples TRBV13 to TRBJ1-2; TRBD1 is a possible D gene (6 bases). Germline loops: CDR1 PRHDT, CDR2 FYEKMQ (reference sequence). The CDR3 has 13 amino acids. V shed 4 bases and J shed 4 bases, with 10 bases lying between them. The CDR3 nucleotides are TGTGCCAGCAGCTCGGACAGAGTCTATGGCTACACCTTC. It yields the protein CASSSDRVYGYTF.

V is TRBV11-2 and J is TRBJ2-3; 7 positions agree with TRBD1. After removal of 5 bases from V and 3 bases from J, the junction contained 8 bases not matched to a gene. This CDR3 is 15 amino acids long. Germline V gene sequence: CDR1 SGHAT, CDR2 FQNNGV. The CDR3 nucleotides are TGTGCCAGCAGCGATAGGGGGCGGAGGACAGATACGCAGTATTTT. Translating gives CASSDRGRRTDTQYF.

The gene calls are TRBV28 and TRBJ2-7, with D hard to call. Trimming cost V 6 bases and J 3 bases, with 9 bases left between them. Germline V gene data show CDR1 as MDHEN and CDR2 as SYDVKM. This CDR3 has 12 residues. CDR3 sequence: CASSASYYEQYF. As DNA, the CDR3 is TGTGCCAGCAGCGCCAGTTACTACGAGCAGTACTTC.

The chain is built from TRBV2 and TRBJ1-5, with 9 positions matching TRBD1. Germline-derived CDR1 and CDR2 are SNHLY and FYNNEI. V shed 3 bases and J 1 base; nucleotides not matched to a gene: 13. The CDR3 is 19 residues long. DNA for the CDR3: TGTGCCAGCAGTGAGGGCCCTCTGACAGGGGGAAAAAGCAATCAGCCCCAGCATTTT. Its translation: CASSEGPLTGGKSNQPQHF. Supplemented by reference TRBV2 and TRBJ1-5, the full variable domain reads EPEVTQTPSHQVTQMGQEVILRCVPISNHLYFYWYRQILGQKVEFLVSFYNNEISEKSEIFDDQFSVERPDGSNFTLKIRSTKLEDSAMYFCASSEGPLTGGKSNQPQHFGDGTRLSIL.

The chain is built from TRBV18 and TRBJ1-6, with D possibly matching TRBD1 (6 bases). The germline CDR1 and CDR2 sequences are KGHSH and LQKENI. With 4 bases removed from V and 11 bases from J, the gap between germline ends came to 15 bases. The CDR3 has 14 amino acids. The CDR3 DNA sequence: TGTGCCAGCTCACGAGAAGATTGGGGGCCACCCCTCCACTTT. It yields the protein CASSREDWGPPLHF.

V gene TRBV5-3 combines with J gene TRBJ1-5; D unclear. TRBV5-3 is treated as an ORF (open reading frame) with a function not yet certain. CDR3 length equals 17 residues. Trimming took off 0 bases at V and 2 bases at J, with 15 bases between the two ends. CDR3 DNA: TGTGCCAGAAGCTTGGATTCGTACCGTAAAGGCAATCAGCCCCAGCATTTT. It translates to CARSLDSYRKGNQPQHF.

The chain carries TRBV4-1 and TRBJ1-6; the D gene is possibly TRBD1 (5 bases). The CDR3 has 20 residues. Germline V lookup: CDR1 MGHRA, CDR2 YSYEKL. V lost 0 bases and J lost 5, with 23 bases in between. In DNA form, the CDR3 reads TGCGCCAGCAGCCAAGATGGGGAGGGACGGGTGTTTTCTGATAATTCACCCCTCCACTTT. Residues: CASSQDGEGRVFSDNSPLHF.

The rearrangement joins TRBV14 to TRBJ1-2; TRBD1 might be the D (6 bases). Trimming took 0 bases from V and 8 from J, leaving 16 bases between them. The CDR3 spans 15 residues. Germline-derived CDR1 and CDR2 are SGHDN and FVKESK. Here the CDR3 reads CASSQDDTGTWGYTF. The CDR3 DNA is TGTGCCAGCAGCCAAGACGACACAGGGACATGGGGCTACACCTTC.